These T cell receptor beta chains were read from a single sample in a study of T cell responses to AZD1222 COVID-19 vaccine. TCRdb's table, derived via immunoSEQ multiplex PCR, lists solely in-frame clones and lacks some. The table lists about 120,000 clones, about 89% of them singletons. This specimen was peripheral blood, taken on day 0 of AZD1222 vaccination. These receptors came from an adult in good health. Both conserved end residues are part of each CDR3. Fields, in order: clone size, J gene, D gene, V gene, CDR3 protein, CDR3 DNA. A D gene is named only where the DNA matches it firmly. Some rows mark clone size as missing; the rest say once, few, many or name a class of expanded clone.

>NA|TRBJ1-2|NA|TRBV18
CASSPLGSGAGHYGYTF
TGTGCCAGCTCACCCCTCGGATCCGGCGCAGGGCACTATGGCTACACCTTC
>NA|TRBJ1-3|NA|TRBV7-9
CASSSGFRNTIYF
TGTGCCAGCAGCTCCGGTTTCAGAAACACCATATATTTT
>NA|TRBJ1-1|NA|TRBV11-3
CASSLGTNTEAFF
TGTGCCAGCAGCTTAGGCACGAACACTGAAGCTTTCTTT
>NA|TRBJ1-2|TRBD1|TRBV12-3/TRBV12-4
CASRRQGDGYTF
TGTGCCAGCAGGAGACAGGGGGATGGCTACACCTTC
>NA|TRBJ2-2|NA|TRBV28
CASSFLRFNTGELFF
TGTGCCAGCAGTTTCCTCCGGTTTAACACCGGGGAGCTGTTTTTT
>NA|TRBJ1-1|NA|TRBV6-6
CASSRSWGTEAFF
TGTGCCAGCAGTCGATCGTGGGGCACTGAAGCTTTCTTT
>NA|TRBJ1-2|NA|TRBV2
CASSENGLTNGYTF
TGTGCCAGCAGTGAGAATGGACTAACCAATGGCTACACCTTC
>NA|TRBJ2-5|NA|TRBV7-6
CASSFGRSEKETQYF
TGTGCCAGCAGCTTTGGAAGATCAGAAAAAGAGACCCAGTACTTC
>NA|TRBJ1-1|NA|TRBV13
CASSFRGVGTEAFF
TGTGCCAGCAGCTTTCGGGGGGTTGGGACTGAAGCTTTCTTT
>NA|TRBJ2-7|NA|TRBV18
CASSPGGYEQYF
TGTGCCAGCTCACCAGGGGGCTACGAGCAGTACTTC
>NA|TRBJ2-1|TRBD2|TRBV3-1/TRBV3-2
CASSQGGGNEQFF
TGTGCCAGCAGCCAAGGCGGGGGCAATGAGCAGTTCTTC
>few|TRBJ1-2|NA|TRBV5-5
CASSLERPIFHGYTF
TGTGCCAGCAGCTTGGAACGTCCCATCTTTCACGGCTACACCTTC
>NA|TRBJ1-4|NA|TRBV19
CASLQSNEKLFF
TGTGCCAGTCTTCAATCTAATGAAAAACTGTTTTTT
>NA|TRBJ2-2|NA|TRBV9
CASSVGVGNTGELFF
TGTGCCAGCAGCGTAGGAGTTGGGAACACCGGGGAGCTGTTTTTT
>NA|TRBJ1-2|NA|TRBV19
CASNQGRGINYGYTF
TGTGCCAGTAACCAGGGGCGGGGGATTAACTATGGCTACACCTTC
>NA|TRBJ1-1|TRBD1|TRBV5-4
CASSNGQGGTEAFF
TGTGCCAGCAGCAACGGACAGGGAGGAACTGAAGCTTTCTTT
>few|TRBJ1-3|NA|TRBV18
CASSQDPGMGNTIYF
TGTGCCAGCTCGCAGGATCCAGGGATGGGAAACACCATATATTTT
>NA|TRBJ1-4|NA|TRBV30
CAWSLKLGEKLFF
TGTGCCTGGAGTTTGAAGCTGGGAGAAAAACTGTTTTTT
>NA|TRBJ1-1|TRBD1|TRBV6-2/TRBV6-3
CASSPPRSGTGVPEAFF
TGTGCCAGCAGTCCACCGCGGTCCGGGACAGGGGTCCCTGAAGCTTTCTTT
>NA|TRBJ2-7|NA|TRBV27
CASSWAPDATYEQYF
TGTGCCAGCAGTTGGGCACCGGACGCCACCTACGAGCAGTACTTC
>NA|TRBJ2-5|NA|TRBV9
CASSVGPYQETQYF
TGTGCCAGCAGCGTAGGTCCATATCAAGAGACCCAGTACTTC
>NA|TRBJ2-5|NA|TRBV19
CASSIFGGGTGQETQYF
TGTGCCAGTAGTATATTTGGGGGGGGCACAGGCCAAGAGACCCAGTACTTC